This T cell receptor (beta chain) was found in a study of T cell responses to AZD1222 COVID-19 vaccine (dated by TCRdb to the early 2020s). A note on the overall study: AZD1222 recipients whose second dose came at about 4 weeks and those whose second dose came at about 12 weeks were combined into one group, since spike-specific TCR depth and breadth did not differ between the two schedules. TCR sequencing was performed for roughly 250 trial participants, of whom around 210 were given two doses of AZD1222 and approximately 25 were given two doses of MenACWY control vaccine. Trial participants were enrolled into age subgroups of 18-55, 56-69 and 70-plus years, which contained around 140, 26 and 57 TCR-sequenced participants, respectively.

General conclusions and limits of the study: Conclusions about previously exposed vaccinees are limited because only a handful of AZD1222 recipients were SARS-CoV-2 seropositive at baseline. CD4 TCRs associated with the vaccine covered the entire spike protein, and the dominant responses were in regions 160-218 and 743-854. Spike-specific TCR breadth and depth rose significantly after two AZD1222 doses compared with day 0 and with MenACWY recipients. Nearly half of unique spike-specific TCRs reportedly recognized epitopes outside regions mutated in the B.1.351 and B.1.1.7 variants. In the small 56-69-year group, the increase in depth fell short of significance, most likely because of low power. No day 14 peak-response samples were available, so repertoires were characterized only after the peak T cell response. Most participants were white British and females outnumbered males, and the authors suggested that clonal diversity may have been underestimated.

Trimming takes 8 bases off V and 4 bases off J; junction bases not matched to a gene: 2. CDR3 length: 12 amino acids, cysteine to phenylalanine. Just CDR3 DNA is preserved here, 36 bases in frame from base 1. For CDR1 and CDR2, the germline V gene (reference sequence) lists LNHDA and SQIVND. The sample's time point, from its label and the paper: baseline before first vaccination. The vaccinee samples were drawn from two UK trials, COV001 and COV002, one of which was a single-blind randomized controlled phase 2/3 trial testing AZD1222 (ChAdOx1 nCoV-19) in healthy adults. Trial participant PBMC samples were collected at day 0 and day 28 after the second dose for TCRbeta chain sequencing. Regarding this clone: What this receptor recognizes is not known. No per-base quality is available; no much larger clone lies one base away.

The CDR3 regions of human TCRbeta chains were analyzed by immunosequencing. As for the authors' bioinformatics: TCRs in the repertoires were matched against a reference library of SARS-CoV-2-specific TCRs that had been generated with the MIRA antigen-specificity platform. Breadth was defined as the fraction of unique TCRs that were SARS-CoV-2-associated, and depth was defined as the fraction of total T cells that were SARS-CoV-2-associated. Using the MIRA data, each spike-specific TCR was mapped to the spike region that the TCR reacts to and placed in a CD4 or CD8 class. Log10-transformed breadth and depth values were compared by one-way ANOVA with Sidak's multiple comparisons tests. TCRdb obtained this table from immuneACCESS and retained in-frame rearrangements with V and J assigned. These tables miss some clones; where compared with another copy, unresolved V genes account for less than half of the shortfall, and the remainder is unexplained. The V and J calls and the clone size are those of that table, but D and trimming were determined from the DNA. Across this sample there are about 120,000 clones, with roughly nine tenths seen only once. 1.5% to 1.9% of the sample is in the top ten clones.

The chain was built from TRBV19 and TRBJ2-7; a stretch of 10 junction bases matches TRBD1. This clonotype was sampled from an adult in good health. Here the sequenced sample was peripheral blood, taken on day 0 of AZD1222 vaccination. The sequence in DNA is TGTGCCAGTGGACAGGGGGGGTACGAGCAGTACTTC. Its protein is CASGQGGYEQYF.